These 2 T cell receptor beta chains were all obtained from the same sample, sequenced in a study of T cells in Graves' hyperthyroidism and ophthalmopathy. Researchers amplified the TCR beta CDR3 regions from RNA transcripts. A set of HTBI primers served as the primers for a first-round RT-PCR of the TCR CDR3. MiXCR was run by TCRdb on the multiplex PCR reads, yielding one entry per CDR3 protein. The data hold 450,000 to 650,000 distinct CDR3 sequences, with about a fifth observed a single time. Sequencing used blood. The receptors originated from a man aged 18 to 30 with Graves' hyperthyroidism.

V usage is TRBV20-1 and J usage is TRBJ1-5; a possible D gene is TRBD1 (5 bases). The CDR3 runs to 15 residues. Per the germline V gene, CDR1 is DFQATT and CDR2 is SNEGSKA (reference sequence). The V and J ends lost 5 bases and 5 bases respectively, with 19 bases between them. CDR3 sequence: CSAGSPTGGYQPQHF. The DNA of the CDR3 is TGCAGTGCTGGGTCTCCTACGGGGGGGTATCAGCCCCAGCATTTT.

The chain recombines TRBV12-3 or TRBV12-4 with TRBJ2-3, with D possibly being TRBD1 (5 bases). The V end lost 8 bases, the J end lost 4 bases, and 16 bases lay between the germline ends. CDR3 size: 14 residues. Here the CDR3 DNA reads TGTGCCAGCGGGAACAAGATGGGGCCAGATACGCAGTATTTT. This sequence encodes CASGNKMGPDTQYF.